Each of the 12 T cell receptor beta chains below was sequenced from the same sample in a study of blood T cell repertoires in COVID-19. Method: immunoSEQ multiplex PCR; TCRdb's copy keeps in-frame clones and lacks some. Of a few hundred thousand clones listed, about 90% are singletons. The specimen was PBMCs or T cells enriched from blood (not recorded which). These receptors came from a woman aged 45-59 years who had been exposed to COVID-19.

This chain uses TRBV7-2 with TRBJ1-1; the match to TRBD1 covers 7 bases. The CDR3 loop spans 15 amino acids. V lost 4 bases and J lost 0; bases outside the gene matches: 5. Germline V gene lookup returns CDR1 SGHTA and CDR2 FQGNSA. The CDR3 reads CASSSWDSMNTEAFF. The DNA for the CDR3 is TGTGCCAGCAGCTCCTGGGACAGTATGAACACTGAAGCTTTCTTT.

This chain uses TRBV11-3 with TRBJ2-2, with D perhaps TRBD2 (7 bases). The germline gives CDR1 SGHNT, CDR2 YENEEA. The CDR3 is made up of 15 amino acids. Deletions cut 5 bases from V and 0 bases from J, with 10 bases between. CDR3 nucleotides: TGTGCCAGCAGCCCCGGGGGGCCGAACACCGGGGAGCTGTTTTTT. Translation: CASSPGGPNTGELFF.

The chain uses TRBV9 and TRBJ2-2; 9 bases match TRBD2. V lost 4 bases, J lost 0 bases, and 13 bases stayed unmatched. The CDR3 spans 19 residues. CDR1 and CDR2 (germline): SGDLS, YYNGEE. This CDR3 reads CASSPRGAGGLANTGELFF. The CDR3, as DNA: TGTGCCAGCAGCCCCCGGGGAGCGGGGGGTCTCGCGAACACCGGGGAGCTGTTTTTT.

This clone was observed a handful of times. This chain links TRBV18 with TRBJ2-7; 8 nucleotides match TRBD2. With 4 bases clipped from V and 4 bases from J, the junction kept 6 bases outside the gene matches. The CDR3 loop spans 14 amino acids. The germline V gene has CDR1 KGHSH and CDR2 LQKENI. CDR3 bases: TGTGCCAGCTCACGAAGCGGGGGCCTGTACGAGCAGTACTTC. This encodes CASSRSGGLYEQYF.

The chain recombines TRBV18 with TRBJ1-4; TRBD1 aligns across 8 bases. With V trimmed by 3 bases and J by 7 bases, 7 bases remained unmatched. Germline CDR1 is KGHSH and CDR2 is LQKENI. The CDR3 is 15 amino acids. As DNA, the CDR3 is TGTGCCAGCTCACCCCGGACAGGGAGGAGTGAAAAACTGTTTTTT. Amino acids: CASSPRTGRSEKLFF.

The chain couples TRBV5-1 to TRBJ1-1; weak D call: TRBD1 (6 bases). V was trimmed by 2 bases and J by 2 bases, leaving 10 bases between them. This CDR3 is built from 14 residues. Germline V lookup: CDR1 SGHRS, CDR2 YFSETQ. CDR3: CASSLGTTNTEAFF. CDR3 nucleotide sequence: TGCGCCAGCAGCTTAGGGACAACAAACACTGAAGCTTTCTTT.

Worth noting for this clone: Other DNA sequences within the sample encode an identical CDR3. The rearrangement joins TRBV30 to TRBJ1-6; 8 nucleotides match TRBD1. The germline V gene has CDR1 GTSNPN and CDR2 SVGIG (reference sequence). With V trimmed by 0 bases and J by 10 bases, 5 bases remained unmatched. The CDR3 has 14 residues. CDR3 region: CAWSVGQGASPLHF. The CDR3 DNA is TGTGCCTGGAGTGTAGGACAGGGAGCCTCACCCCTCCACTTT.

Notes on this clone: Within the sample, other DNA sequences also encode this same CDR3. The chain couples TRBV6-5 to TRBJ1-5, with 7 bases fitting TRBD1. This CDR3 has 12 amino acids. Germline CDR1 is MNHEY and CDR2 is SVGAGI. The junction had 0 bases not matched to a gene; V was cut back by 6 bases and J by 4 bases. The CDR3, as DNA: TGTGCCAGCAGGACAGGGAATCAGCCCCAGCATTTT. Protein: CASRTGNQPQHF.

J is TRBJ1-5 and V is TRBV3-1 (or the pseudogene TRBV3-2); tentative D call: TRBD1 (6 bases). V was clipped by 1 base and J by 2 bases, with 15 bases between them. The CDR3 runs 17 residues. The germline V gene has CDR1 LGHDT and CDR2 YNNKEL (reference sequence). The CDR3 nucleotides read TGTGCCAGCAGCCAAGGGGGGCAGGGACGGGGCAATCAGCCCCAGCATTTT. As protein: CASSQGGQGRGNQPQHF.

The chain couples TRBV12-3 or TRBV12-4 to TRBJ2-3; D gene uncertain. V was shortened by 2 bases and J by 3 bases, with 3 bases between the two germline ends. This CDR3 has 12 amino acids. CDR3 bases: TGTGCCAGCAGTTTACTGACAGATACGCAGTATTTT. Translating it yields CASSLLTDTQYF.

This sequence joins TRBV27 and TRBJ1-4; 9 positions match TRBD1. The J segment lost 4 bases and the V segment lost 3 bases, leaving 0 bases of the junction unmatched. CDR3 size: 14 residues. The germline gives CDR1 MNHEY, CDR2 SMNVEV (reference sequence). CDR3 in amino acids: CASSLDRGNEKLFF. The CDR3, as DNA: TGTGCCAGCAGTTTGGACAGGGGTAATGAAAAACTGTTTTTT.

This chain uses TRBV27 with TRBJ1-1, with D possibly TRBD1 on 5 matching bases. Germline V CDR1 and CDR2: MNHEY, SMNVEV (reference sequence). Trimming removed 8 bases at V and 4 bases at J, with 8 bases between. The CDR3 covers 11 residues. The CDR3 sequence: CASGHFTEAFF. In DNA form, the CDR3 reads TGTGCCAGCGGACATTTCACTGAAGCTTTCTTT.